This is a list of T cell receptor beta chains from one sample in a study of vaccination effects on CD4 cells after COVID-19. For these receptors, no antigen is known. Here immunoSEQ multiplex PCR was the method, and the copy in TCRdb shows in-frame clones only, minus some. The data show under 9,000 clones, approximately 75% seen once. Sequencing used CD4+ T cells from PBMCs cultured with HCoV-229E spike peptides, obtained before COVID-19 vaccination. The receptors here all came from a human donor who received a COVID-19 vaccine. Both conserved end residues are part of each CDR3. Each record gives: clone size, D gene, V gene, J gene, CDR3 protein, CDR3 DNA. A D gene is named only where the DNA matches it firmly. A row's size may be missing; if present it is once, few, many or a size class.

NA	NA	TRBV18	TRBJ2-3	CASSPVEGTDTQYF	TGTGCCAGCTCACCAGTAGAGGGCACAGATACGCAGTATTTT
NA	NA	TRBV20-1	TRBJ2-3	CSASSSVTSTDTQYF	TGCAGTGCTAGTTCCTCGGTCACTAGCACAGATACGCAGTATTTT
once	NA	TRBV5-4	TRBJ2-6	CASSLEGVSGANVLTF	TGTGCCAGCAGCTTGGAAGGGGTCTCTGGGGCCAACGTCCTGACTTTC
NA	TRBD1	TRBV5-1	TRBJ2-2	CASSLGTGGTGELFF	TGCGCCAGCAGCTTGGGGACAGGGGGCACCGGGGAGCTGTTTTTT
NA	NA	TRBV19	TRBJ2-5	CASSIAAVQETQYF	TGTGCCAGTAGTATAGCGGCTGTGCAAGAGACCCAGTACTTC
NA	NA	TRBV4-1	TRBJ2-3	CASSQDNPDTQYF	TGCGCCAGCAGCCAAGATAACCCAGATACGCAGTATTTT
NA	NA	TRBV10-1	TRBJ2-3	CASSDPGRGGTDTQYF	TGCGCCAGCAGTGACCCGGGCAGGGGCGGCACAGATACGCAGTATTTT
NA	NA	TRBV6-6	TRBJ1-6	CASSYPRGEGNSPLHF	TGTGCCAGCAGTTACCCCAGGGGAGAGGGGAATTCACCCCTCCACTTT
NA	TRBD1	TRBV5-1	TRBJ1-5	CASQTAGTGNQPQHF	TGCGCCAGCCAGACCGCCGGGACAGGCAATCAGCCCCAGCATTTT
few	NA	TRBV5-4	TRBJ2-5	CASSPIISEETQYF	TGTGCCAGCAGCCCAATAATTAGCGAAGAGACCCAGTACTTC
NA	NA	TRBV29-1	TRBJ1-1	CSVVVGRRTEAFF	TGCAGCGTTGTGGTAGGGCGGAGAACTGAAGCTTTCTTT
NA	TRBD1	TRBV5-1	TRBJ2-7	CASSSRDRVEEQYF	TGCGCCAGCAGCTCCCGGGACAGGGTCGAGGAGCAGTACTTC
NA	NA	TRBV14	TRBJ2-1	CASSKYNEQFF	TGTGCCAGCAGCAAATACAATGAGCAGTTCTTC
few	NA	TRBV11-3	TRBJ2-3	CASSFARGDTQYF	TGTGCCAGCAGCTTCGCGCGAGGAGATACGCAGTATTTT
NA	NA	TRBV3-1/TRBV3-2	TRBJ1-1	CASSQVAGAEAFF	TGTGCCAGCAGCCAAGTCGCTGGGGCTGAAGCTTTCTTT
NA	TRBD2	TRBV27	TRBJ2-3	CASSLAGGGADTQYF	TGTGCCAGCAGTTTAGCGGGAGGAGGGGCAGATACGCAGTATTTT
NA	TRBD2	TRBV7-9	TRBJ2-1	CASSLKRESSYNEQFF	TGTGCCAGCAGCTTGAAGCGGGAGAGCTCCTACAATGAGCAGTTCTTC
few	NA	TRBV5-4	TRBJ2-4	CASSFPGKDIQYF	TGTGCCAGCAGCTTTCCGGGAAAGGACATTCAGTACTTC
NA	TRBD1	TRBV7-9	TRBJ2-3	CASRPRGPADTQYF	TGTGCCAGCCGACCCAGGGGGCCCGCAGATACGCAGTATTTT
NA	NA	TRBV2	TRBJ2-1	CASSATRSYNEQFF	TGTGCCAGCAGTGCCACCAGGTCCTACAATGAGCAGTTCTTC
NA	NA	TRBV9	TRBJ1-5	CASSATGQPQHF	TGTGCCAGCAGCGCGACAGGACAGCCCCAGCATTTT
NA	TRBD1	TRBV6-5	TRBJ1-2	CASSYVRTGGGYGYTF	TGTGCCAGCAGTTACGTCCGGACAGGGGGGGGCTATGGCTACACCTTC
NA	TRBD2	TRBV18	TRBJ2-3	CASSLGLAGGGDTQYF	TGTGCCAGCTCACTAGGACTAGCGGGAGGAGGAGATACGCAGTATTTT
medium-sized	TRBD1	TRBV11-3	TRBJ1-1	CASSLGTGNTEAFF	TGTGCCAGCAGCTTAGGGACAGGGAACACTGAAGCTTTCTTT
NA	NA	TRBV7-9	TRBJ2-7	CASTPPGQGLGKEQYF	TGTGCCAGCACCCCCCCCGGCCAGGGACTGGGAAAGGAGCAGTACTTC
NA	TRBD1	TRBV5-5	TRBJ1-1	CASSRQGANTEAFF	TGTGCCAGCAGCAGACAGGGGGCCAACACTGAAGCTTTCTTT
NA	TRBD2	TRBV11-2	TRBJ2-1	CASSTQTSLGHNEQFF	TGTGCCAGCAGCACCCAGACTAGCCTAGGTCACAATGAGCAGTTCTTC
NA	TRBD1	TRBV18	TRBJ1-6	CASSPVPGTGNNSPLHF	TGTGCCAGCTCACCAGTTCCCGGGACAGGGAATAATTCACCCCTCCACTTT
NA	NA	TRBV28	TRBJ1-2	CASSLFRDGANYGYTF	TGTGCCAGCAGTTTATTTAGGGACGGAGCTAACTATGGCTACACCTTC
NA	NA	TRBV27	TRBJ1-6	CASTVGQRVNSPLHF	TGTGCCAGCACGGTCGGACAGAGAGTAAATTCACCCCTCCACTTT
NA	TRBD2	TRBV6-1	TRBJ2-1	CASSEAGTSGIVGQFF	TGTGCCAGCAGTGAAGCCGGGACTAGCGGGATTGTGGGACAGTTCTTC
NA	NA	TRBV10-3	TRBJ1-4	CAISEVQGSEKLFF	TGTGCCATCAGTGAGGTCCAGGGTAGTGAAAAACTGTTTTTT
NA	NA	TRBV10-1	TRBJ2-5	CASSEAGANQETQYF	TGCGCCAGCAGTGAGGCAGGGGCGAACCAAGAGACCCAGTACTTC
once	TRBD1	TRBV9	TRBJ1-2	CASSPGTGTNYGYTF	TGTGCCAGCAGCCCCGGGACAGGGACTAACTATGGCTACACCTTC
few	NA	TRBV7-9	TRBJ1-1	CASSLQLNTEAFF	TGTGCCAGCAGCTTACAGCTGAACACTGAAGCTTTCTTT
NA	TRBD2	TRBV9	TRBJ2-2	CASSVSAGGNTGELFF	TGTGCCAGCAGCGTTTCAGCGGGAGGGAACACCGGGGAGCTGTTTTTT
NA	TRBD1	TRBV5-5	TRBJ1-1	CASSLSGGRGTAFF	TGTGCCAGCAGCTTGTCAGGAGGCAGGGGGACGGCTTTCTTT
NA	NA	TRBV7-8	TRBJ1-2	CASSPAITGIYGYTF	TGTGCCAGCAGCCCCGCAATAACAGGGATATATGGCTACACCTTC
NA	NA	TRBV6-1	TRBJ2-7	CASSESKGPFYEQYF	TGTGCCAGCAGTGAATCTAAGGGACCCTTCTACGAGCAGTACTTC
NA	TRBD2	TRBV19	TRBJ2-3	CASSRLAGGRMDSTDTQYF	TGTGCCAGTAGTAGACTAGCGGGGGGAAGGATGGATAGCACAGATACGCAGTATTTT
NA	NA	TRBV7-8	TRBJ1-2	CASSLAGNNYGYTF	TGTGCCAGCAGCTTAGCCGGCAATAACTATGGCTACACCTTC